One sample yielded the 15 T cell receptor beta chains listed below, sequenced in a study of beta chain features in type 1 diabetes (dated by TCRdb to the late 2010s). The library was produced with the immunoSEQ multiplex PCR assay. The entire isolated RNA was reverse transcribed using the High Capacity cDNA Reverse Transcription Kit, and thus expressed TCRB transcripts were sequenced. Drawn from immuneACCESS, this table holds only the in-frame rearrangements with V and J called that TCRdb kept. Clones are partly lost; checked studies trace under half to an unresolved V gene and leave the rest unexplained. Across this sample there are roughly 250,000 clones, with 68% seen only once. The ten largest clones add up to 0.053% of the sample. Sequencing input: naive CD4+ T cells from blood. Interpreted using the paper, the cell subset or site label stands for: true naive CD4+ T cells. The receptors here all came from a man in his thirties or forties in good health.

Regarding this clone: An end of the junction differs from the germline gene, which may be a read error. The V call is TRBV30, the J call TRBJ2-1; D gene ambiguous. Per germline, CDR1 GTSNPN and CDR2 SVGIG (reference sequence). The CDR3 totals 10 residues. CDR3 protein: CAWSVQILLF. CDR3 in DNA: TGTGCCTGGAGTGTACAGATCCTGCTCTTC.

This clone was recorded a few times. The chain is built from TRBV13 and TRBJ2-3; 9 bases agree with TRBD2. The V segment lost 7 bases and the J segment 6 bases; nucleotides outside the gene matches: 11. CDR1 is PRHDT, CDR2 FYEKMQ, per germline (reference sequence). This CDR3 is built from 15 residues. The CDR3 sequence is CASTVGLAGADTQYF. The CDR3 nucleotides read TGTGCCAGCACCGTAGGTTTAGCGGGAGCTGATACGCAGTATTTT.

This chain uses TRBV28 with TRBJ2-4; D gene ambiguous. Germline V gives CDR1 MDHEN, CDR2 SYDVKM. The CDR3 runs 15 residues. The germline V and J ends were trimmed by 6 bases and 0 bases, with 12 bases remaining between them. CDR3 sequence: CASRFLMGAKNIQYF. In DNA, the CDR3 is TGTGCCAGCAGATTCCTGATGGGAGCCAAAAACATTCAGTACTTC.

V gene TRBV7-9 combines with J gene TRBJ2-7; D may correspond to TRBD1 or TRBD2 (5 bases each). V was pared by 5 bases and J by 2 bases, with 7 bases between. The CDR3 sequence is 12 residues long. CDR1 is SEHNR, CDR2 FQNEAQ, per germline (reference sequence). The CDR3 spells CASSRGTYEQYF. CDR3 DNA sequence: TGTGCCAGCAGCCGGGGCACCTACGAGCAGTACTTC.

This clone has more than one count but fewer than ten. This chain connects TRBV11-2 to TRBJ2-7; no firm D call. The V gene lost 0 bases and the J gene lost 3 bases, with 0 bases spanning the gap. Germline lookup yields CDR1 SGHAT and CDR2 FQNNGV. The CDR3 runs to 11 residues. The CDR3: CASSLDYEQYF. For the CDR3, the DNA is TGTGCCAGCAGCTTAGACTACGAGCAGTACTTC.

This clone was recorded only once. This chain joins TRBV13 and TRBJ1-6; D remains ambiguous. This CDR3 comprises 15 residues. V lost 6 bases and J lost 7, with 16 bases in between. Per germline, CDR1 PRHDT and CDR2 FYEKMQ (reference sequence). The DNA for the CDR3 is TGTGCCAGCAGAGCACTTCTAGTCTCCAATTCACCCCTCCACTTT. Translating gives CASRALLVSNSPLHF.

CDR3 in amino acids: CSVRGRLAEYNEQFF. DNA of the CDR3: TGCAGCGTTAGGGGAAGACTAGCGGAATACAATGAGCAGTTCTTC. The chain joins TRBV29-1 to TRBJ2-1; 9 bases are a match to TRBD2. The CDR3 sequence is 15 residues long. V lost 5 bases to trimming and J lost 4 bases; unmatched junction nucleotides: 9. Germline V gene sequence: CDR1 SQVTM, CDR2 ANQGSEA.

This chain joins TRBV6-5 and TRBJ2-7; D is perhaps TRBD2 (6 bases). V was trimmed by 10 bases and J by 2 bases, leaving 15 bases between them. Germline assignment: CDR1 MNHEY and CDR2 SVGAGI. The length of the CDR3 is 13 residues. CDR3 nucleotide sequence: TGTGCCATTGGGCGGGGATCAGCCTACGAGCAGTACTTC. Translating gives CAIGRGSAYEQYF.

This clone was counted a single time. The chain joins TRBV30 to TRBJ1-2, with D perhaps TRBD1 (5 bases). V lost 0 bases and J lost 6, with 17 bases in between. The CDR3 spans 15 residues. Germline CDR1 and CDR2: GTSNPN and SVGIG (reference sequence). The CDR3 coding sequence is TGTGCCTGGAGTGTACGATGGGACGGATTGGATGGCTACACCTTC. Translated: CAWSVRWDGLDGYTF.

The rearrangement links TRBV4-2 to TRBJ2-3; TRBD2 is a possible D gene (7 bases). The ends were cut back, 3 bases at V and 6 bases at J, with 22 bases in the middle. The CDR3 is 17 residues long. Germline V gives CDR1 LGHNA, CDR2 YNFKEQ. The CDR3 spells CASSHDLPGGPMDTQYF. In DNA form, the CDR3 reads TGTGCCAGCAGCCACGATTTACCGGGGGGCCCAATGGATACGCAGTATTTT.

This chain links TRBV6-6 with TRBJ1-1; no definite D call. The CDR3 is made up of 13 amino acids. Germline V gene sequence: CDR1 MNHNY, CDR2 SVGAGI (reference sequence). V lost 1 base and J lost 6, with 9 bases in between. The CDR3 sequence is CASSYLGSAEAFF. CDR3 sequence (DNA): TGTGCCAGCAGTTACTTGGGGTCGGCTGAAGCTTTCTTT.

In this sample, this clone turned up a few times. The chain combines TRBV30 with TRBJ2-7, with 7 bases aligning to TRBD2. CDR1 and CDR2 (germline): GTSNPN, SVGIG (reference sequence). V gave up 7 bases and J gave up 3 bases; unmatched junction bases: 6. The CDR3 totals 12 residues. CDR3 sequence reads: CASSGGGYEQYF. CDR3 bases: TGTGCCTCCTCTGGGGGGGGCTACGAGCAGTACTTC.

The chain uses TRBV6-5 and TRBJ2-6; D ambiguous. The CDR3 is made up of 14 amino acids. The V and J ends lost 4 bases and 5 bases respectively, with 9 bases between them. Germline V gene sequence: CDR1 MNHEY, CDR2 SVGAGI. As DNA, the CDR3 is TGTGCCAGCAGTTTGTCCGGTAGGGCCAACGTCCTGACTTTC. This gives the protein CASSLSGRANVLTF.

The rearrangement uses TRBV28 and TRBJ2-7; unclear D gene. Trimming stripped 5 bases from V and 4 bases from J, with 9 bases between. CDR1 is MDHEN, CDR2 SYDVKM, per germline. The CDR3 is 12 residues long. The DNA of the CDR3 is TGTGCCAGCAGTCAACAGCGATACGAGCAGTACTTC. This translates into CASSQQRYEQYF.

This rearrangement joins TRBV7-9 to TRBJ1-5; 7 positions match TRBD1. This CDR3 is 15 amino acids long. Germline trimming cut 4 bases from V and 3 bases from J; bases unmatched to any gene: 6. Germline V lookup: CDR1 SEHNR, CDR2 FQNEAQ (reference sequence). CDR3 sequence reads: CASSYTGTVNQPQHF. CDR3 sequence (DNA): TGTGCCAGCAGCTACACCGGGACAGTCAATCAGCCCCAGCATTTT.